A selection of T cell receptor beta chains follows, all from one sample in a study of blood T cell repertoires in COVID-19. Generated by immunoSEQ multiplex PCR, the TCRdb table keeps only in-frame clones and is missing some. The sample consists of just over 250,000 clones, around nine tenths of them appearing once. The sample was peripheral blood. Every receptor here comes from a man aged 40-49 years who had recovered from COVID-19. Both conserved end residues are part of each CDR3. D genes are given only for firm matches.

J gene	D gene	V gene	CDR3 protein
TRBJ2-2	TRBD2	TRBV7-2	CASSFGLATGELFF
TRBJ2-3	NA	TRBV12-3/TRBV12-4	CGSRESYTDTQYF
TRBJ2-5	NA	TRBV24-1	CATSEAGTPPETQYF
TRBJ2-1	NA	TRBV12-5	CASGSPLTGRGEQFF
TRBJ2-7	TRBD2	TRBV27	CASSFSLAGAYEQYF
TRBJ2-7	NA	TRBV20-1	CSASSARGFSYEQYF
TRBJ1-1	NA	TRBV7-2	CASSLGGGTEAFF
TRBJ1-2	NA	TRBV19	CASSEARAERGYTF
TRBJ2-7	TRBD1	TRBV11-2	CASSGTGVSYEQYF
TRBJ2-3	TRBD1	TRBV11-3	CASAPGDRGLDTQYF